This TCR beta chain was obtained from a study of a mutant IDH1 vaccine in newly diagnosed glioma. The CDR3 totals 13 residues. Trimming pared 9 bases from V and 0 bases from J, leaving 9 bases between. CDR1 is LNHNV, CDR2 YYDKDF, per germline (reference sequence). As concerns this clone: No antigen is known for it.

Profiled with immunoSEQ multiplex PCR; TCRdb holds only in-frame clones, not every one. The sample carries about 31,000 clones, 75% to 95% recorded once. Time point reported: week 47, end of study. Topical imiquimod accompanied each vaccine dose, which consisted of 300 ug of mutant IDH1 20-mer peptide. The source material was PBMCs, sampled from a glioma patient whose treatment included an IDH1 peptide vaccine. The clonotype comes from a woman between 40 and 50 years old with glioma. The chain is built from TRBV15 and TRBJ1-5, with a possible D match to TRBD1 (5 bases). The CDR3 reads CATGEYSNQPQHF. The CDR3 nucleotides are TGTGCCACGGGGGAATATAGCAATCAGCCCCAGCATTTT.